This T cell receptor beta chain was captured in a study of T cell repertoires in cytomegalovirus infection. Overall study: The public TCR beta signatures pointed to both CMV infection and matching HLA type.

TCRdb reprocessed the reads via MiXCR and lists one record per CDR3 protein. This table holds approximately 250,000 distinct CDR3 sequences, 6.5% found once. Whole-study findings and limits: The study identified carriers of CMV plus the relevant HLA from cumulative public TCR beta family frequency.

This clonotype was counted at least ten times. Its antigen is still unknown. V lost 0 bases to trimming and J lost 3 bases, with 17 bases between them. Germline CDR1 reads DFQATT; CDR2 reads SNEGSKA (reference sequence). This CDR3 contains 16 residues. This chain joins TRBV20-1 and TRBJ1-1; D might be TRBD1 (6 bases). The clonotype comes from a human donor in good health (CMV status not recorded). Some clones in this sample may be carry-over from other donors' samples. The sample consisted of PBMCs. The CDR3 protein is CSARDGSRGLHTEAFF. The CDR3 region has the DNA TGCAGTGCTAGAGATGGTTCTCGGGGGCTCCACACTGAAGCTTTCTTT.